This TCR beta chain comes out of a study of graft-versus-host responses after intestinal transplantation. At the level of the study: Anti-thymocyte globulin was used for induction in all recipients, who then took tacrolimus and steroids for two to four years. Regarding the study as a whole: In recipient marrow, GvH clones were found, and some appeared first in ileum or blood.

The repertoire was sequenced with immunoSEQ multiplex PCR; TCRdb's copy has only in-frame clones and lacks some. The data contain over 45,000 clones, about 90% of them seen just once; the ten biggest clones take up less than 2%. With regard to this clone: What it recognizes is unknown.

The V end was cut by 5 bases, the J end by 0 bases, with 9 bases between. The CDR3 length is 14 residues. In germline, CDR1 is WNHNN, CDR2 SYGVQD (reference sequence). The chain links TRBV10-1 to TRBJ2-3; D is ambiguous. Specimen: PBMCs, collected 26 days after transplant. This receptor was taken from a human patient who received an intestinal transplant, so some T cells may come from the graft donor. The CDR3 sequence is CASSPRRSTDTQYF. CDR3 in DNA: TGCGCCAGCAGTCCTCGTCGGAGCACAGATACGCAGTATTTT.